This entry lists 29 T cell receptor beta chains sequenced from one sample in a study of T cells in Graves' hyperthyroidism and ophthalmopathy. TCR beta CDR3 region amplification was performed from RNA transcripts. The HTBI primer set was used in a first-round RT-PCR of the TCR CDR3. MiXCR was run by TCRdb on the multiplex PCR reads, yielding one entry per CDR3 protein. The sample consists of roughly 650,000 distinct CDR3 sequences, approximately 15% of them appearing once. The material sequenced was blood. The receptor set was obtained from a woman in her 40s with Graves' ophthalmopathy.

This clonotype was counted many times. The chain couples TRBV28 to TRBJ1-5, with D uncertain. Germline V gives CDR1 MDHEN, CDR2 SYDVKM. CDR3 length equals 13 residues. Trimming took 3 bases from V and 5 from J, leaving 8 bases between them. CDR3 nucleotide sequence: TGTGCCAGCAGTTTCCAGGTCTATCAGCCCCAGCATTTT. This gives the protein CASSFQVYQPQHF.

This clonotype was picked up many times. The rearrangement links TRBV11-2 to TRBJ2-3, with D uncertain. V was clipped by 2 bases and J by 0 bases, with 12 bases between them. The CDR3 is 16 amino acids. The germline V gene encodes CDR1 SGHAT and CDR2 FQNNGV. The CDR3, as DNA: TGTGCCAGCAGCTTACGGACCGTAAGGAGCACAGATACGCAGTATTTT. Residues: CASSLRTVRSTDTQYF.

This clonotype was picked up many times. CDR3 in amino acids: CASSGGGPRSYNEQFF. CDR3 DNA: TGCGCCAGCAGCGGGGGAGGGCCACGGTCCTACAATGAGCAGTTCTTC. The gene calls are TRBV5-1 and TRBJ2-1; 7 positions agree with TRBD2. V lost 4 bases, J lost 1 base, and 8 bases stayed unmatched. The CDR3 spans 16 residues. The germline CDR1 and CDR2 sequences are SGHRS and YFSETQ. Together with reference TRBV5-1 and TRBJ2-1, the CDR3 gives the full variable domain: KAGVTQTPRYLIKTRGQQVTLSCSPISGHRSVSWYQQTPGQGLQFLFEYFSETQRNKGNFPGRFSGRQFSNSRSEMNVSTLELGDSALYLCASSGGGPRSYNEQFFGPGTRLTVL.

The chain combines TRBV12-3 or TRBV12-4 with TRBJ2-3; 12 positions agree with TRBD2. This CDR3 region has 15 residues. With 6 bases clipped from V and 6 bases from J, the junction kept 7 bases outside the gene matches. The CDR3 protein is CASRYLAGGTDTQYF. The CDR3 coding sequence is TGTGCCAGCAGATACCTAGCGGGAGGGACCGATACGCAGTATTTT.

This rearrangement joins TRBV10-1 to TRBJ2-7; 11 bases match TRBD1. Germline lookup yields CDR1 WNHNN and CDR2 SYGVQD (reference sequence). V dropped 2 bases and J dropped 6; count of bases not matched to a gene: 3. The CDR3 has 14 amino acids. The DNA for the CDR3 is TGCGCCAGCAGTGAGACCGGGACAGGGGGCGAGCAGTACTTC. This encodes CASSETGTGGEQYF.

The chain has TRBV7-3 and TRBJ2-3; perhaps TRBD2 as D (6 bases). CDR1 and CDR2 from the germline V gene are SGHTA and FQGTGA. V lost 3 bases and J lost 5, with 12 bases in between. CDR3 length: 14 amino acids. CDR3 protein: CASSFGTWRDTQYF. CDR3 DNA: TGTGCCAGCAGCTTTGGGACTTGGAGAGATACGCAGTATTTT.

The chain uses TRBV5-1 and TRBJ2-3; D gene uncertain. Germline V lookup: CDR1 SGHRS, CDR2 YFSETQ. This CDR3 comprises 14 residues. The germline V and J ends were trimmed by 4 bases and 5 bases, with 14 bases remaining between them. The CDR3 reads CASSTSFTQDTQYF. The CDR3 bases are TGCGCCAGCAGCACCTCCTTTACCCAAGATACGCAGTATTTT.

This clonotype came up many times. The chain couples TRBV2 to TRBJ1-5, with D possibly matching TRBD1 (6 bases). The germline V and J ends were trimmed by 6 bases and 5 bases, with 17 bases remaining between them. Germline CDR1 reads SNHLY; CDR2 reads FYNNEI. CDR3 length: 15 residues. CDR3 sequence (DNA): TGTGCCAGCAGCGAGGGGGGGTACACACATCAGCCCCAGCATTTT. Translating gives CASSEGGYTHQPQHF.

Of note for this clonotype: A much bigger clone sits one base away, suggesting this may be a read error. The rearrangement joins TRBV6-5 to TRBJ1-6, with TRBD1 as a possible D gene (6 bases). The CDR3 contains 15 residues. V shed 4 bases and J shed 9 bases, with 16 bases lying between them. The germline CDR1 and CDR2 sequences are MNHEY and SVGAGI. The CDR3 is CASSCSQGIGSPLHF. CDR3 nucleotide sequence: TGTGCCAGCAGTTGCTCTCAGGGGATAGGTTCACCCCTCCACTTT.

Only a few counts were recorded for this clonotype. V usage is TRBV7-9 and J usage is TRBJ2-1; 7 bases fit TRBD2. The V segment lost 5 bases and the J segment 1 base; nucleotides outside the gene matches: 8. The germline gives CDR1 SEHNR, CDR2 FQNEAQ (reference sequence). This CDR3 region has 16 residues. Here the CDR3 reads CASSPKASGSYNEQFF. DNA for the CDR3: TGTGCCAGCAGCCCGAAGGCTAGCGGATCCTACAATGAGCAGTTCTTC.

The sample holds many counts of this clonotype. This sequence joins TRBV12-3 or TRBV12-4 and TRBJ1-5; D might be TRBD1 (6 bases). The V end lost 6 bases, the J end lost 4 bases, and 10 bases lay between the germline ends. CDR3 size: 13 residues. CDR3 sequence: CASRRDTNQPQHF. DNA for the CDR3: TGTGCCAGCAGAAGGGACACTAATCAGCCCCAGCATTTT.

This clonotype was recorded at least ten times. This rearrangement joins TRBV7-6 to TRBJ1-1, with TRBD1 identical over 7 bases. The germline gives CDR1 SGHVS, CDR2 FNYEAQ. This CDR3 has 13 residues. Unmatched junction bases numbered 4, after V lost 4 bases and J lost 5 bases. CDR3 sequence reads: CASSSTGETEAFF. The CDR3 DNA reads TGTGCCAGCAGCTCTACAGGGGAGACTGAAGCTTTCTTT.

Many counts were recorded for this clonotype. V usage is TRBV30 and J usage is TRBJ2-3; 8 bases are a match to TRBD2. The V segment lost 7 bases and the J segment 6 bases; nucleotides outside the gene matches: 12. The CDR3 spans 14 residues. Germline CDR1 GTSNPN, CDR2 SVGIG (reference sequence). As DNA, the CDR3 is TGTGCCTCCGGGACTAGTGTGATATGGGATACGCAGTATTTT. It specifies CASGTSVIWDTQYF.

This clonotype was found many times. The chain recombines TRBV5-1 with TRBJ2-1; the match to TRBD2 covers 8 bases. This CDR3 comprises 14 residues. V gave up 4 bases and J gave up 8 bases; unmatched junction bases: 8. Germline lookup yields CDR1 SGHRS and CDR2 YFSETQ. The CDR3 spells CASSTGTSGDEQFF. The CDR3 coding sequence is TGCGCCAGCAGCACCGGGACTAGTGGCGATGAGCAGTTCTTC.

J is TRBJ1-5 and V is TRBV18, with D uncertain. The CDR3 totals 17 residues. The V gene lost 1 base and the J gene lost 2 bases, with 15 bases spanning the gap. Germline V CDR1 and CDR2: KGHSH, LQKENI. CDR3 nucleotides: TGTGCCAGCTCACCACAGGACCTAAGTCAGGGCAATCAGCCCCAGCATTTT. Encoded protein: CASSPQDLSQGNQPQHF.

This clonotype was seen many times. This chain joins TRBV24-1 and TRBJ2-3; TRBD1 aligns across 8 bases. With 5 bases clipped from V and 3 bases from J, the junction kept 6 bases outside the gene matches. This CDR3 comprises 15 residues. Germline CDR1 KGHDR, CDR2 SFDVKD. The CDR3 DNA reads TGTGCCACCAGTGGGACAGGGAGAGGGACAGATACGCAGTATTTT. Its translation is CATSGTGRGTDTQYF.

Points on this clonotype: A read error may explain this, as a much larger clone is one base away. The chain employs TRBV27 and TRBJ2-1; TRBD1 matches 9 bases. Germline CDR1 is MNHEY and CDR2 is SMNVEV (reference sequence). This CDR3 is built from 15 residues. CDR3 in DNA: TGTGCCACCAGTAAAGCCGGGACAGGGTACAATGAGCAGTTCTTC. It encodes CATSKAGTGYNEQFF.

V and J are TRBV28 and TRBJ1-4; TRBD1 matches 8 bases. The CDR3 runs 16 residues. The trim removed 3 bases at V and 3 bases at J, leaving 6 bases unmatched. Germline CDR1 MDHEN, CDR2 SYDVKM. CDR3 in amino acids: CASSFRGQLANEKLFF. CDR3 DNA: TGTGCCAGCAGTTTCAGGGGGCAGCTGGCTAATGAAAAACTGTTTTTT. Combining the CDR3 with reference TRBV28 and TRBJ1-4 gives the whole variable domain DVKVTQSSRYLVKRTGEKVFLECVQDMDHENMFWYRQDPGLGLRLIYFSYDVKMKEKGDIPEGYSVSREKKERFSLILESASTNQTSMYLCASSFRGQLANEKLFFGSGTQLSVL.

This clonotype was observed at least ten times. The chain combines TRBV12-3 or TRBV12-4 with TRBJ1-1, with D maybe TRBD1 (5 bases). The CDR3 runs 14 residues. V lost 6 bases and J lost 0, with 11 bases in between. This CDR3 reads CASRSGRMNTEAFF. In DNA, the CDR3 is TGTGCCAGCAGATCGGGGCGGATGAACACTGAAGCTTTCTTT.

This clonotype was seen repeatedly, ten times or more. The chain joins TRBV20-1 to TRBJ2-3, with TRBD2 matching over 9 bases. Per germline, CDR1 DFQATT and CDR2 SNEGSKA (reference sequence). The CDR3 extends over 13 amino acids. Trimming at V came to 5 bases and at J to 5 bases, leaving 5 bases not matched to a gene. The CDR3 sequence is CSAPGLAVDTQYF. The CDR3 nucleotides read TGCAGTGCTCCGGGACTAGCAGTAGATACGCAGTATTTT.

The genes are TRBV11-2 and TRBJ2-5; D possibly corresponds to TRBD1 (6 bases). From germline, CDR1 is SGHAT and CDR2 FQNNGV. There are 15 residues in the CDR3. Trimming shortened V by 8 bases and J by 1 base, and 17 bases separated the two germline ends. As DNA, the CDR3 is TGTGCCAGCTCCCCAGGGGCAGGACCCCAAGAGACCCAGTACTTC. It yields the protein CASSPGAGPQETQYF.

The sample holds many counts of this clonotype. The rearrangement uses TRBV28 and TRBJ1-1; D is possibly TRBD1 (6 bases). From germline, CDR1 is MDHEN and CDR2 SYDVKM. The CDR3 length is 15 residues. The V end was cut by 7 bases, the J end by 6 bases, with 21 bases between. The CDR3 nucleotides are TGTGCCAGCAAGCTCTGGGGCAGGGGTAGCGCTGAAGCTTTCTTT. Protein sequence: CASKLWGRGSAEAFF.

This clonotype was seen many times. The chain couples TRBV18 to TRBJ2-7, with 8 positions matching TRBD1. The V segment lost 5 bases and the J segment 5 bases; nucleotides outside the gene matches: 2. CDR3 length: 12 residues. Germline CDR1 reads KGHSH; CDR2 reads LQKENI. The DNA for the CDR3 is TGTGCCAGCTCAAAGGACAGGGACGAGCAGTACTTC. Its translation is CASSKDRDEQYF. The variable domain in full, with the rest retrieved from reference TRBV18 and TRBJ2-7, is NAGVMQNPRHLVRRRGQEARLRCSPMKGHSHVYWYRQLPEEGLKFMVYLQKENIIDESGMPKERFSAEFPKEGPSILRIQQVVRGDSAAYFCASSKDRDEQYFGPGTRLTVT.

The CDR3 loop reads CSARDPTSGSYNEQFF. CDR3 nucleotides: TGCAGTGCTAGAGATCCTACTAGCGGGAGTTACAATGAGCAGTTCTTC. The chain combines TRBV20-1 with TRBJ2-1, with TRBD2 matching 11 bases. From germline, CDR1 is DFQATT and CDR2 SNEGSKA (reference sequence). Trimming cost V 0 bases and J 4 bases; bases outside gene matches: 5. The length of the CDR3 is 16 residues.

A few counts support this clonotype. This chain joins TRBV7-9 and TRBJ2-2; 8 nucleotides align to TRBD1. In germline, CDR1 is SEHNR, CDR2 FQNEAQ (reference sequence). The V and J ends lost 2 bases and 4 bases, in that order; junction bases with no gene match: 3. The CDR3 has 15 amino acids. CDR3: CASSLQGALTGELFF. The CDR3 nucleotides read TGTGCCAGCAGCTTACAGGGGGCACTCACCGGGGAGCTGTTTTTT.

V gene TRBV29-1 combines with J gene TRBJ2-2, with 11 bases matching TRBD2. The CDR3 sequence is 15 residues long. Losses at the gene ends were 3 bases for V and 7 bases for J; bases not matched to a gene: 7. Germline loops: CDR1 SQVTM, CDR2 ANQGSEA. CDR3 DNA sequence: TGCAGCGTTGATGTAGCGGGAGGGCGAAACGGGGAGCTGTTTTTT. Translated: CSVDVAGGRNGELFF.

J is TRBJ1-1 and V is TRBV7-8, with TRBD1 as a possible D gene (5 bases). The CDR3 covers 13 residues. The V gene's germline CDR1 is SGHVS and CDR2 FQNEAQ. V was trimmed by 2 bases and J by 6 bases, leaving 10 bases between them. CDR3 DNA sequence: TGTGCCAGCAGCTTAAGGGGTTCCGCTGAAGCTTTCTTT. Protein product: CASSLRGSAEAFF.

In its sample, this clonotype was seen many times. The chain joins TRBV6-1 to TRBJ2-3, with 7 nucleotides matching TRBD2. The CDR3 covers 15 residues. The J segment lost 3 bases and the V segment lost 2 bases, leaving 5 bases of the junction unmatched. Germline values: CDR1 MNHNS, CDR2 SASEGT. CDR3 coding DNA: TGTGCCAGCAGTGAATTCGCGGGGGAGACAGATACGCAGTATTTT. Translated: CASSEFAGETDTQYF.

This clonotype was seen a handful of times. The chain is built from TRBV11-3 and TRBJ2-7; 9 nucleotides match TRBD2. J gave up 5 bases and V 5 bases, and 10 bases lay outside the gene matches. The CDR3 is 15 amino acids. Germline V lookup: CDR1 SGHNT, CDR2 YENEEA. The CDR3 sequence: CASSQGIAGVDEQYF. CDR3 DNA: TGTGCCAGCAGCCAGGGAATAGCGGGAGTCGACGAGCAGTACTTC.